This section outlines one T cell receptor beta chain sequence together with its context. CDR1 is LGHDT, CDR2 YNNKEL, per germline (reference sequence). V was cut by 1 base and J by 13 bases, with 13 bases left in between. CDR3 length: 12 residues. The data are from a study of blood T cell repertoires in COVID-19. The wider study: The origin of the acute and convalescent COVID-19 samples was the United States, Italy and Spain. Nucleic acid was either cDNA or gDNA, and it came from T cells, B-cell-depleted T cells, or PBMCs.

Original data processing: Quantification of nucleated cells was approximated via reference gene primer amplification. The method was immunoSEQ multiplex PCR; TCRdb's version includes in-frame clones alone and lacks a portion of them. From that table come the V and J calls and clone size; the DNA was used to work out D and trimming. The sample has about 240,000 clones, around 87% seen once. The chain has TRBV3-1 (or the pseudogene TRBV3-2) and TRBJ1-2; D ambiguous. This TCR was recovered from a woman between 70 and 85 years old with active or convalescent COVID-19. The sequencing sample was made of peripheral blood. The CDR3 here is CASSQGGTVLTF. The DNA of the CDR3 is TGTGCCAGCAGCCAAGGTGGAACAGTCCTCACCTTC.